This T cell receptor beta chain derives from a study of identical twins. Each CDR3 protein is one row after TCRdb ran MiXCR on the 5' RACE reads. The sample lists about 150,000 distinct CDR3 sequences, under 4.5% occurring once. This clonotype occurred many times. The specimen sequenced was memory T cells sorted from blood. This receptor was taken from a man between 18 and 29 years old in good health.

CDR3 nucleotide sequence: TGTGCCACACGGGCTAGCGGAGGCACAGATACGCAGTATTTT. Translating it yields CATRASGGTDTQYF. The chain joins TRBV6-1 to TRBJ2-3; 7 bases fit TRBD2. In germline, CDR1 is MNHNS, CDR2 SASEGT. The length of the CDR3 is 14 residues. The J segment lost 1 base and the V segment lost 10 bases, leaving 8 bases of the junction unmatched.